A single sample is the source of the 25 T cell receptor beta chains below, sequenced in a study of beta chain features in type 1 diabetes. Their target antigens are unknown. Every bit of the isolated RNA underwent reverse transcription, so sequencing read expressed TCRB transcripts. Profiling relied on immunoSEQ multiplex PCR, and the TCRdb table lists in-frame clones only, not all of them. The sample lists 600,000 to 700,000 clones; around 15% were seen once. Regarding the study as a whole: TCRB CDR3s were moderately but significantly shorter in Type 1 diabetes patients in all four CD4+ subsets.

The sequencing input was naive CD4+ T cells from blood. All receptors come from a man aged 18 to 30 with type 1 diabetes.

There are a few counts of this clone. The J gene is TRBJ1-2, the V gene TRBV30, with 8 bases identical to TRBD1. Unmatched junction bases numbered 8, after V lost 7 bases and J lost 7 bases. The CDR3 has 12 amino acids. Looked up from germline, CDR1 is GTSNPN and CDR2 is SVGIG (reference sequence). The CDR3 DNA sequence: TGTGCCTTTACGGACAGGGCATTTGGCTACACCTTC. It is translated as CAFTDRAFGYTF.

J is TRBJ1-2 and V is TRBV25-1, with unresolved D. Between the trimmed V and J ends, which lost 4 bases and 4 bases, there was a span of 7 bases. Germline V gene lookup returns CDR1 MGHDK and CDR2 SYGVNS. This CDR3 has 12 amino acids. The CDR3 region has the DNA TGTGCCAGCAGTGCCTGGCCCTATGGCTACACCTTC. Its protein product is CASSAWPYGYTF.

The chain uses TRBV28 and TRBJ1-5, with D possibly being TRBD1 (6 bases). Looked up from germline, CDR1 is MDHEN and CDR2 is SYDVKM. The CDR3 totals 14 residues. Trimming stripped 6 bases from V and 3 bases from J, with 12 bases between. The CDR3 is CASRTTGSNQPQHF. For the CDR3, the DNA is TGTGCCAGCAGAACTACAGGGTCCAATCAGCCCCAGCATTTT. Complete variable domain (other parts from reference TRBV28 and TRBJ1-5): DVKVTQSSRYLVKRTGEKVFLECVQDMDHENMFWYRQDPGLGLRLIYFSYDVKMKEKGDIPEGYSVSREKKERFSLILESASTNQTSMYLCASRTTGSNQPQHFGDGTRLSIL.

The chain carries TRBV28 and TRBJ1-1; D is perhaps TRBD1 (5 bases). Germline-derived CDR1 and CDR2 are MDHEN and SYDVKM. This CDR3 is built from 15 residues. Between the trimmed V and J ends, which lost 3 bases and 0 bases, there was a span of 11 bases. DNA for the CDR3: TGTGCCAGCAGTTTTTATCGCAGGGTGAACACTGAAGCTTTCTTT. Protein: CASSFYRRVNTEAFF. The complete variable domain, with remaining parts taken from reference TRBV28 and TRBJ1-1, reads DVKVTQSSRYLVKRTGEKVFLECVQDMDHENMFWYRQDPGLGLRLIYFSYDVKMKEKGDIPEGYSVSREKKERFSLILESASTNQTSMYLCASSFYRRVNTEAFFGQGTRLTVV.

This clone was observed a handful of times. The genes are TRBV30 and TRBJ1-1; D perhaps matches TRBD1 (5 bases). The CDR3 is 14 residues long. V shed 4 bases and J shed 0 bases, with 12 bases lying between them. Germline CDR1 GTSNPN, CDR2 SVGIG (reference sequence). The CDR3 protein is CAWKGYEMNTEAFF. The CDR3 nucleotides read TGTGCCTGGAAGGGGTACGAGATGAACACTGAAGCTTTCTTT.

The rearrangement uses TRBV9 and TRBJ1-3; weak D call: TRBD1 (6 bases). V shed 3 bases and J shed 1 base, with 11 bases lying between them. Germline V lookup: CDR1 SGDLS, CDR2 YYNGEE. The CDR3 has 15 residues. The CDR3 here is CASSGGQKSGNTIYF. For the CDR3, the DNA is TGTGCCAGCAGCGGCGGACAGAAGTCTGGAAACACCATATATTTT.

V gene TRBV19 combines with J gene TRBJ1-6, with D uncertain. Trimming cost V 1 base and J 13 bases, with 11 bases left between them. The germline V gene encodes CDR1 LNHDA and CDR2 SQIVND (reference sequence). This CDR3 spans 13 amino acids. CDR3 region: CASSIAEKGPLHF. The CDR3 DNA reads TGTGCCAGTAGTATAGCCGAGAAAGGGCCCCTCCACTTT.

This clone has a handful of counts. V and J are TRBV4-1 and TRBJ1-5; 7 bases agree with TRBD1. V trimming: 3 bases; J trimming: 5 bases; junction bases outside the gene matches: 7. Germline assignment: CDR1 MGHRA and CDR2 YSYEKL. The CDR3 extends over 15 amino acids. CDR3 sequence reads: CASSQTDRRYQPQHF. In DNA, the CDR3 is TGCGCCAGCAGCCAGACGGACAGGAGGTATCAGCCCCAGCATTTT.

The chain carries TRBV6-6 and TRBJ2-3; TRBD1 aligns across 11 bases. The CDR3 loop spans 16 amino acids. Germline lookup yields CDR1 MNHNY and CDR2 SVGAGI (reference sequence). Trimming removed 5 bases from V and 3 bases from J; junction bases left unmatched: 7. This CDR3 reads CASSIPGTGGTDTQYF. DNA for the CDR3: TGTGCCAGCAGTATTCCCGGGACAGGGGGGACAGATACGCAGTATTTT.

This clone was recorded a few times. The genes are TRBV5-4 and TRBJ2-1, with D perhaps TRBD2 (6 bases). The CDR3 extends over 15 amino acids. With 0 bases removed from V and 2 bases from J, the gap between germline ends came to 9 bases. CDR1 SGHNT and CDR2 YYREEE come from the germline V gene (reference sequence). CDR3 bases: TGTGCCAGCAGCTTGGGTAGCGGTACCTACAATGAGCAGTTCTTC. This sequence encodes CASSLGSGTYNEQFF.

The chain uses TRBV30 and TRBJ2-7; D may be TRBD1 (7 bases). Germline V gene sequence: CDR1 GTSNPN, CDR2 SVGIG (reference sequence). This CDR3 region has 13 residues. CDR3 nucleotides: TGTGCTTCCTCCGATGCAGGGGGGCCCGAGCAGTACTTC. Protein sequence: CASSDAGGPEQYF.

This clone has just a few counts. V and J are TRBV7-9 and TRBJ2-5; D is undetermined. From germline, CDR1 is SEHNR and CDR2 FQNEAQ (reference sequence). Trimming stripped 5 bases from V and 2 bases from J, with 6 bases between. The CDR3 has 12 amino acids. The CDR3 DNA sequence: TGTGCCAGCAGCCCCCGGCAAGAGACCCAGTACTTC. Translating gives CASSPRQETQYF.

The chain combines TRBV28 with TRBJ2-3; TRBD2 matches 7 bases. Unmatched junction bases numbered 2, after V lost 7 bases and J lost 1 base. There are 13 residues in the CDR3. Germline-derived CDR1 and CDR2 are MDHEN and SYDVKM. The CDR3 bases are TGTGCCAGCATCCGGGAGGGCACAGATACGCAGTATTTT. Translated: CASIREGTDTQYF.

This clone was seen only a few times. The chain couples TRBV7-8 to TRBJ1-3; no clear D. The CDR3 totals 15 residues. Germline values: CDR1 SGHVS, CDR2 FQNEAQ. The germline V and J ends were trimmed by 1 base and 2 bases, with 9 bases remaining between them. DNA of the CDR3: TGTGCCAGCAGCTTAGGGTTGGGGACTGGAAACACCATATATTTT. It is translated as CASSLGLGTGNTIYF.

This clone appeared a few times. This chain uses TRBV28 with TRBJ2-7; 7 bases fit TRBD1. Germline values: CDR1 MDHEN, CDR2 SYDVKM. J lost 5 bases, V lost 5 bases, and 12 bases had no gene match. This CDR3 spans 15 amino acids. The CDR3 region has the DNA TGTGCCAGCAGTATCTCAGGGGGAATTTTCCACGAGCAGTACTTC. Amino acid sequence: CASSISGGIFHEQYF. Filled out from reference TRBV28 and TRBJ2-7, the complete variable domain reads DVKVTQSSRYLVKRTGEKVFLECVQDMDHENMFWYRQDPGLGLRLIYFSYDVKMKEKGDIPEGYSVSREKKERFSLILESASTNQTSMYLCASSISGGIFHEQYFGPGTRLTVT.

The genes are TRBV7-2 and TRBJ1-1; the D gene is possibly TRBD1 (5 bases). Germline lookup yields CDR1 SGHTA and CDR2 FQGNSA. Deletions cut 5 bases from V and 1 base from J, with 11 bases between. The CDR3 spans 14 residues. The CDR3 nucleotides read TGTGCCAGCAGCCACCAGACAGCGAACACTGAAGCTTTCTTT. It translates to CASSHQTANTEAFF.

This chain uses TRBV2 with TRBJ2-2, with a possible D match to TRBD1 (7 bases). The V end was cut by 6 bases, the J end by 1 base, with 12 bases between. CDR1 is SNHLY and CDR2 is FYNNEI in the germline V gene. This CDR3 contains 15 residues. The CDR3 sequence: CASRSGGLNTGELFF. In DNA form, the CDR3 reads TGTGCCAGCAGGTCAGGGGGGCTGAACACCGGGGAGCTGTTTTTT.

The chain is built from TRBV13 and TRBJ2-3; D is uncertain. This CDR3 has 13 residues. Germline-derived CDR1 and CDR2 are PRHDT and FYEKMQ (reference sequence). V dropped 8 bases and J dropped 7 bases, with 16 bases sitting between them. Written as DNA, the CDR3 is TGTGCCAGCGGGCCCCCCCCCATGAATACGCAGTATTTT. Translation: CASGPPPMNTQYF.

The rearrangement links TRBV7-9 to TRBJ2-3, with 10 nucleotides matching TRBD2. The CDR3 loop spans 15 amino acids. The V and J ends lost 8 bases and 5 bases, in that order; junction bases with no gene match: 10. In germline, CDR1 is SEHNR, CDR2 FQNEAQ (reference sequence). CDR3 sequence reads: CASVAAGGHGDTQYF. The CDR3 DNA follows: TGTGCCAGCGTGGCAGCGGGGGGGCATGGAGATACGCAGTATTTT.

This clone was seen only a few times. The chain employs TRBV7-2 and TRBJ1-1, with D unclear. Germline CDR1 reads SGHTA; CDR2 reads FQGNSA. CDR3 length: 13 amino acids. Trimming left V 2 bases short and J 0 bases short, with 4 bases between. CDR3 residues: CASSLLVNTEAFF. The CDR3 nucleotides are TGTGCCAGCAGCTTATTGGTGAACACTGAAGCTTTCTTT.

This clone was found a few times. This chain links TRBV6-7 with TRBJ2-7, with D unresolved. TRBV6-7 is annotated as an ORF whose role is uncertain. The V gene lost 0 bases and the J gene lost 12 bases, with 9 bases spanning the gap. This CDR3 has 11 amino acids. In DNA form, the CDR3 reads TGTGCCAGCAGTTACTCTCGATTTAGGTACTTC. Amino acid sequence: CASSYSRFRYF.

This chain links TRBV6-1 with TRBJ2-5; TRBD2 aligns across 11 bases. Germline assignment: CDR1 MNHNS and CDR2 SASEGT. J gave up 5 bases and V 3 bases, and 8 bases lay outside the gene matches. This CDR3 comprises 16 residues. As DNA, the CDR3 is TGTGCCAGCAGTGACGGGATTAGCGGGGGGGCTGAGACCCAGTACTTC. It translates to CASSDGISGGAETQYF.

The V gene is TRBV6-1, the J gene TRBJ2-7, with 8 bases aligning to TRBD1. V shed 8 bases, J shed 5 bases, and the junction held 8 bases outside the gene matches. Germline CDR1 and CDR2: MNHNS and SASEGT. The CDR3 contains 13 residues. Here the CDR3 DNA reads TGTGCCAGCCGTCGGCAGGGGGCCGACGAGCAGTACTTC. This encodes CASRRQGADEQYF.

The chain has TRBV6-6 and TRBJ2-5; 10 nucleotides match TRBD1. The CDR3 has 15 amino acids. Germline trimming cut 4 bases from V and 5 bases from J; bases unmatched to any gene: 7. Germline CDR1 and CDR2: MNHNY and SVGAGI (reference sequence). The CDR3 region is CASSWPGQGLETQYF. CDR3 DNA: TGTGCCAGCAGTTGGCCGGGACAGGGGTTGGAGACCCAGTACTTC.

This chain connects TRBV2 to TRBJ2-2; D gene unclear. Trimming removed 4 bases at V and 7 bases at J, with 10 bases between. The length of the CDR3 is 13 residues. From germline, CDR1 is SNHLY and CDR2 FYNNEI. In DNA form, the CDR3 reads TGTGCCAGCAGTGTTCGACAAAACGGGGAGCTGTTTTTT. Encoded protein: CASSVRQNGELFF.